The 21 T cell receptor beta chains below were found in one sample sequenced in a study of beta chain features in type 1 diabetes. Of the isolated RNA, all was reverse transcribed, and so the sequenced material was expressed TCRB transcripts. The assay was immunoSEQ multiplex PCR, and TCRdb's table has in-frame clones only and misses some. Here the sample spans about 470,000 clones, about 30% being singletons. The sequenced sample consisted of naive CD4+ T cells from blood. These receptors came from a man between 18 and 35 years old in good health.

This clone was detected only a few times. This chain uses TRBV9 with TRBJ2-5; no clear D. The CDR3 totals 14 residues. The germline V gene has CDR1 SGDLS and CDR2 YYNGEE. Trimming stripped 0 bases from V and 5 bases from J, with 11 bases between. In nucleotides, the CDR3 is TGTGCCAGCAGCGTAGTCGGGTCCGGGGAGACCCAGTACTTC. Amino acid sequence: CASSVVGSGETQYF.

This chain connects TRBV4-3 to TRBJ2-5; no definite D call. The CDR3 runs 13 residues. Germline V gene data show CDR1 as LGHNA and CDR2 as YSLEER. The V end lost 4 bases, the J end lost 2 bases, and 8 bases lay between the germline ends. In DNA form, the CDR3 reads TGCGCCAGCAGCCTCGAACTGCAAGAGACCCAGTACTTC. Encoded protein: CASSLELQETQYF.

This sequence joins TRBV30 and TRBJ2-7, with a tentative D call TRBD2 (6 bases). Trimming pared 0 bases from V and 4 bases from J, leaving 22 bases between. Germline loops: CDR1 GTSNPN, CDR2 SVGIG (reference sequence). CDR3 length: 17 residues. Here the CDR3 reads CAWSVPSGPGVGYEQYF. The CDR3 DNA is TGTGCCTGGAGTGTCCCCTCGGGACCGGGGGTTGGGTACGAGCAGTACTTC.

The chain links TRBV5-4 to TRBJ2-7, with D tentatively TRBD1 or TRBD2 (5 bases each). V was pared by 7 bases and J by 5 bases, with 19 bases between. CDR3 size: 14 residues. Per the germline V gene, CDR1 is SGHNT and CDR2 is YYREEE (reference sequence). DNA of the CDR3: TGTGCCAGCGAGGGGACCCCTGGGTCCCACGAGCAGTACTTC. The encoded protein is CASEGTPGSHEQYF.

CDR3 sequence (DNA): TGTGCCCGCCGGACTAGCGGCACAGATACGCAGTATTTT. It encodes CARRTSGTDTQYF. The chain recombines TRBV30 with TRBJ2-3; 9 bases line up with TRBD2. The CDR3 has 13 residues. V lost 8 bases to trimming and J lost 1 base; unmatched junction nucleotides: 4. Per the germline V gene, CDR1 is GTSNPN and CDR2 is SVGIG (reference sequence).

The chain uses TRBV6-1 and TRBJ2-7, with TRBD1 as a possible D gene (6 bases). V lost 9 bases and J lost 2, with 17 bases in between. Germline CDR1 is MNHNS and CDR2 is SASEGT. The CDR3 is 14 amino acids. The CDR3 DNA is TGTGCCAGTGCGCTCCGGGACACCGCCTACGAGCAGTACTTC. Translated: CASALRDTAYEQYF.

This clone has a single count. This sample includes further DNA sequences coding for the same CDR3. The CDR3 DNA reads TGTGCCTGGAGTGTACGGCGGAGCTCCTACGAGCAGTACTTC. This gives the protein CAWSVRRSSYEQYF. This chain links TRBV30 with TRBJ2-7; D not certain. Per the germline V gene, CDR1 is GTSNPN and CDR2 is SVGIG (reference sequence). The CDR3 sequence is 14 residues long. Trimming shortened V by 0 bases and J by 0 bases, and 9 bases separated the two germline ends.

The CDR3 DNA is TGTGCCAGCAGCAACGACAGGGTATACGGCTACACCTTC. This translates into CASSNDRVYGYTF. The chain carries TRBV9 and TRBJ1-2, with 7 positions matching TRBD1. V shed 4 bases and J 8 bases; nucleotides not matched to a gene: 8. The CDR3 loop spans 13 amino acids. The germline V gene has CDR1 SGDLS and CDR2 YYNGEE.

The chain couples TRBV29-1 to TRBJ2-1, with 9 bases that match TRBD2. The trim removed 7 bases at V and 0 bases at J, leaving 16 bases unmatched. CDR3 length: 18 amino acids. Looked up from germline, CDR1 is SQVTM and CDR2 is ANQGSEA. In DNA, the CDR3 is TGCAGCGGATACCTCCAGCGGGAGGAAGGGGGCTCCTACAATGAGCAGTTCTTC. This codes for CSGYLQREEGGSYNEQFF.

This clone was detected a few times. V and J are TRBV30 and TRBJ1-1, with TRBD1 matching 7 bases. The length of the CDR3 is 13 residues. V was clipped by 7 bases and J by 1 base; unmatched bases: 6. Germline V lookup: CDR1 GTSNPN, CDR2 SVGIG (reference sequence). The CDR3 is CALSRGANTEAFF. As DNA, the CDR3 is TGTGCCTTGAGCAGGGGGGCGAACACTGAAGCTTTCTTT.

The chain carries TRBV7-2 and TRBJ2-3; D is unclear. V lost 0 bases and J 3 bases, leaving 7 bases between the germline ends. This CDR3 has 14 amino acids. The germline gives CDR1 SGHTA, CDR2 FQGNSA. The CDR3 coding sequence is TGTGCCAGCAGCTTAGCAAGGCAGACAGATACGCAGTATTTT. This sequence encodes CASSLARQTDTQYF.

V gene TRBV11-2 combines with J gene TRBJ2-3; 13 nucleotides agree with TRBD2. V gave up 5 bases and J gave up 5 bases; unmatched junction bases: 7. The CDR3 length is 16 residues. Germline CDR1 and CDR2: SGHAT and FQNNGV. CDR3 nucleotides: TGTGCCAGCAGCCTTGGGACTAGCGGGAAAGGAGATACGCAGTATTTT. It codes for CASSLGTSGKGDTQYF.

This clone was seen more than once but under ten times. The genes are TRBV29-1 and TRBJ1-1; D call uncertain. Looked up from germline, CDR1 is SQVTM and CDR2 is ANQGSEA. Trimming removed 6 bases from V and 1 base from J, with 15 bases in between. The CDR3 spans 14 residues. CDR3 in DNA: TGCAGCGTGGCCTCCCCTCGCCCGAACACTGAAGCTTTCTTT. It yields the protein CSVASPRPNTEAFF.

V and J are TRBV7-9 and TRBJ2-3; no firm D call. V lost 2 bases, J lost 1 base, and 13 bases lay in between. Germline assignment: CDR1 SEHNR and CDR2 FQNEAQ (reference sequence). This CDR3 has 16 residues. CDR3 DNA: TGTGCCAGCAGCTTAAGTTCCAGCGAGGGCACAGATACGCAGTATTTT. It specifies CASSLSSSEGTDTQYF.

As DNA, the CDR3 is TGTGCCAGCAGCTTAGAAGGCAGGAGGACTGAAGCTTTCTTT. Its translation: CASSLEGRRTEAFF. The rearrangement joins TRBV11-2 to TRBJ1-1; no definite D call. V was shortened by 0 bases and J by 5 bases, with 10 bases between the two germline ends. The CDR3 runs to 14 residues. The germline V gene encodes CDR1 SGHAT and CDR2 FQNNGV.

This chain uses TRBV2 with TRBJ2-1, with D possibly matching TRBD2 (6 bases). This CDR3 is 14 amino acids long. V lost 11 bases, J lost 0 bases, and 14 bases lay in between. Germline V lookup: CDR1 SNHLY, CDR2 FYNNEI. CDR3 amino acids: CAGGLRNSYNEQFF. For the CDR3, the DNA is TGTGCCGGGGGACTCCGAAACTCCTACAATGAGCAGTTCTTC.

Here the CDR3 reads CAWSADVAGGPGEQFF. Here the CDR3 DNA reads TGTGCCTGGAGTGCGGACGTAGCGGGAGGGCCGGGTGAGCAGTTCTTC. V gene TRBV30 combines with J gene TRBJ2-1, with 11 bases that match TRBD2. The CDR3 has 16 amino acids. Germline assignment: CDR1 GTSNPN and CDR2 SVGIG (reference sequence). V lost 1 base to trimming and J lost 9 bases; unmatched junction nucleotides: 11.

This clone was seen more than once but under ten times. This chain uses TRBV5-1 with TRBJ1-4; 9 bases map to TRBD1. The length of the CDR3 is 14 residues. The germline V gene has CDR1 SGHRS and CDR2 YFSETQ. V trimming: 4 bases; J trimming: 8 bases; junction bases outside the gene matches: 6. The CDR3 DNA sequence: TGCGCCAGCAGCCGGGACAGGGATTTGGAAAAACTGTTTTTT. Its translation is CASSRDRDLEKLFF.

This clone was counted a few times. This chain joins TRBV30 and TRBJ2-5; 8 bases are a match to TRBD2. Per germline, CDR1 GTSNPN and CDR2 SVGIG (reference sequence). J was trimmed by 5 bases and V by 5 bases; bases with no gene match: 13. This CDR3 is built from 15 residues. CDR3 loop: CAWGHRSGSVETQYF. In DNA, the CDR3 is TGTGCCTGGGGTCACAGAAGCGGGAGCGTGGAGACCCAGTACTTC.

This rearrangement joins TRBV29-1 to TRBJ1-3; 9 positions match TRBD1. CDR1 SQVTM and CDR2 ANQGSEA come from the germline V gene. The V gene end was trimmed by 7 bases and the J gene end by 4 bases; junction bases not matched to a gene: 5. This CDR3 comprises 13 residues. For the CDR3, the DNA is TGCAGCGCAGGGACAGGGAACGGAAACACCATATATTTT. Residues: CSAGTGNGNTIYF.

Concerning this clone itself: Within the sample, other DNA sequences also encode this same CDR3. The chain couples TRBV5-1 to TRBJ2-7; TRBD2 matches 8 bases. The CDR3 extends over 14 amino acids. Germline values: CDR1 SGHRS, CDR2 YFSETQ. Trimming at V came to 4 bases and at J to 0 bases, leaving 3 bases not matched to a gene. The CDR3 DNA reads TGCGCCAGCAGCCAAAGCGGGAGCTCCTACGAGCAGTACTTC. Translation gives CASSQSGSSYEQYF.